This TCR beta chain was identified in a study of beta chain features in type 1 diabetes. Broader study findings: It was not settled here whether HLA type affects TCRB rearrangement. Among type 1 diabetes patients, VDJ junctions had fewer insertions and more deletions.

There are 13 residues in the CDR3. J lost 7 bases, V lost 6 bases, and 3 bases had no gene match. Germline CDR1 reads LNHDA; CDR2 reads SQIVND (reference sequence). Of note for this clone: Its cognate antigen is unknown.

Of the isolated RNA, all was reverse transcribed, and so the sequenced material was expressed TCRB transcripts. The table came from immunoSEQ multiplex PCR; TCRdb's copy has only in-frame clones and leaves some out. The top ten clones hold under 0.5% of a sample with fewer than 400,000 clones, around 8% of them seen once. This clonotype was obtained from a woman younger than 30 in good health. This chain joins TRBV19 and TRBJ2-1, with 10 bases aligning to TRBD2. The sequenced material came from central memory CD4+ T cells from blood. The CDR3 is CASRGSGRNEQFF. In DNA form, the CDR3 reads TGTGCCAGTAGAGGTAGCGGGAGGAATGAGCAGTTCTTC.